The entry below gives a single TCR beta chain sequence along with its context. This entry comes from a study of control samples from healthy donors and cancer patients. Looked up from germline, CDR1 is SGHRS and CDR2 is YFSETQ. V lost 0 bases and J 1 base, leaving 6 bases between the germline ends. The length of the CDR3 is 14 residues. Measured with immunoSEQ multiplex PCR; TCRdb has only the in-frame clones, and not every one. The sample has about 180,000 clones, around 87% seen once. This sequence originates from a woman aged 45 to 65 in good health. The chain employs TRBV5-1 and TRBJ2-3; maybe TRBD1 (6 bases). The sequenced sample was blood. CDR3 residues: CASSLDRGTDTQYF. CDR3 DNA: TGCGCCAGCAGCTTGGACAGGGGCACAGATACGCAGTATTTT.